This TCR beta chain was observed in a study of T cell repertoires in cytomegalovirus infection. V shed 0 bases and J shed 4 bases, with 10 bases lying between them. Germline V gene sequence: CDR1 SGDLS, CDR2 YYNGEE. This CDR3 comprises 15 residues. From the reads, TCRdb called clonotypes with MiXCR, one entry per CDR3 protein. The table shows about 330,000 distinct CDR3 sequences, with 8% to 10% occurring only once. The gene calls are TRBV9 and TRBJ2-2; D is unclear. Sequencing was performed on PBMCs. This receptor was taken from a human donor in good health (CMV status not recorded). Some clones in this sample may be carry-over from other donors' samples. CDR3 amino acids: CASSVGGASTGELFF. In nucleotides, the CDR3 is TGTGCCAGCAGCGTAGGGGGTGCGAGCACCGGGGAGCTGTTTTTT.